This TCR beta chain was identified during a study of tumor and adjacent non-tumor tissue in lung cancer. About the research overall: The cohort had 12 to 13 adenocarcinoma, 2 squamous cell and 1 small cell patients. Stage I to III disease affected over nine men and roughly 5 women aged about 31 to 80.

No cell sorting was done before RNA was extracted from the tissue. The normal lung tissue was taken more than 3 cm from the tumor edge. Chemotherapy-naive patients with new lung cancer underwent thoracic surgery in China, August–late 2014. Notes on the study in general: Tumor repertoires had a smaller top 100 clone share than normal lung.

TCRbeta libraries were built with three rounds of nested PCR, modified from ARM-PCR. TCRdb redid the calling of the multiplex PCR reads with MiXCR, one entry per CDR3 protein. The sample holds tens of thousands of distinct CDR3 sequences, about four fifths seen once. This CDR3 region has 13 residues. Per germline, CDR1 SGHRS and CDR2 YFSETQ. Trimming cost V 3 bases and J 7 bases, with 13 bases left between them. This clonotype was detected a few times. Its antigen is not identified. This chain uses TRBV5-1 with TRBJ1-1; possibly TRBD1 for D (6 bases). Sequencing was carried out using distant non-tumor lung tissue. The origin of this receptor is a man aged 55 to 69 with non-small cell lung cancer. CDR3 DNA: TGCGCCAGCAGCTCGGACAGACGATTTGAAGCTTTCTTT. The encoded protein is CASSSDRRFEAFF.